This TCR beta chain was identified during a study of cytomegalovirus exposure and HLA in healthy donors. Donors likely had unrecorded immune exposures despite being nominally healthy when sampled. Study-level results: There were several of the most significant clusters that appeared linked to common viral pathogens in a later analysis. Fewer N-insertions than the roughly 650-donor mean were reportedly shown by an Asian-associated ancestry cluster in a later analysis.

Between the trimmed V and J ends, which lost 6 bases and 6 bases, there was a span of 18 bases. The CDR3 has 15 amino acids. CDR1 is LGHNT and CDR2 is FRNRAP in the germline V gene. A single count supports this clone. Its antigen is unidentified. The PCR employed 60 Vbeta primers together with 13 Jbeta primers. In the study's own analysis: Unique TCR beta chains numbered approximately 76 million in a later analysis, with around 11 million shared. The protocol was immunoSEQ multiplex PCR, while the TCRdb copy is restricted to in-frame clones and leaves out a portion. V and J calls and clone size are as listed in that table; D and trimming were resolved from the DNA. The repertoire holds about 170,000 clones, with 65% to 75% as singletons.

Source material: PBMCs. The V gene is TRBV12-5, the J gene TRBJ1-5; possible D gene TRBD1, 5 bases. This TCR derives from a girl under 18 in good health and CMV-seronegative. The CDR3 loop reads CASGSYTGFRQPQHF. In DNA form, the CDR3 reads TGTGCTAGTGGCTCGTATACAGGTTTCCGTCAGCCCCAGCATTTT.